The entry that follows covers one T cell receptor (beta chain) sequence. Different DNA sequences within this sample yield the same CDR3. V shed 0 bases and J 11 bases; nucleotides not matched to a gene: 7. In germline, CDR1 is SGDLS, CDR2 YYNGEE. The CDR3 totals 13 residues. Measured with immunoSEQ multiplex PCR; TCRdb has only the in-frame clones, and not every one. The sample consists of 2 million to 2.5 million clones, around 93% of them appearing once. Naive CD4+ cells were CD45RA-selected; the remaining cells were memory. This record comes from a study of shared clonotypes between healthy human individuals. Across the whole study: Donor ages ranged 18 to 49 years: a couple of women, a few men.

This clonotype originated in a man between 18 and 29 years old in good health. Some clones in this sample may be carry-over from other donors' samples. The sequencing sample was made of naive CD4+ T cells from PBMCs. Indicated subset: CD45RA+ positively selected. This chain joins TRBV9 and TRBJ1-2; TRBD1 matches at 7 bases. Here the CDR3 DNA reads TGTGCCAGCAGCGTAGGAGGGGCAGGGGGTTACACCTTC. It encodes CASSVGGAGGYTF.